Sequencing of this T cell receptor beta chain was carried out in a study of T cells after posttransplantation cyclophosphamide. Profiled with immunoSEQ multiplex PCR; TCRdb holds only in-frame clones, not every one. The sample yields 4,000 or so clones, 69% seen once. This clone has more than one count but fewer than ten. The antigen is not known. The sample has other DNA sequences that encode this CDR3 too. Study findings and constraints: TRB overlap between skin or GI tissue T cells and blood was limited.

Germline values: CDR1 SGDLS, CDR2 YYNGEE. V lost 9 bases and J lost 2, with 21 bases in between. The CDR3 has 15 residues. Treatment was busulfan-fludarabine conditioning, a marrow graft, and cyclophosphamide on days +3 and +4. Specimen: CD8+ T cells sorted from PBMCs, collected 1162 days after allogeneic stem cell transplant with posttransplant cyclophosphamide. The rearrangement links TRBV9 to TRBJ2-7; TRBD1 is a possible D gene (6 bases). This receptor was taken from a female patient aged 40-49 years who received an allogeneic stem cell transplant from a related donor, was CMV-positive, and had no GVHD. Certain T cells may be donor cells from the graft. In DNA, the CDR3 is TGTGCCATCTTTTTCAAGCAGGGGACGGCCTACGAGCAGTACTTC. Its protein is CAIFFKQGTAYEQYF.